A single sample is the source of the 29 T cell receptor beta chains below, sequenced in a study of blood T cell repertoires in COVID-19. Clones were sequenced by immunoSEQ multiplex PCR, and TCRdb holds only the in-frame ones, with some missing. This repertoire shows approximately 140,000 clones, approximately 87% found once; its top ten account for about 6%. Sequenced input: peripheral blood. The receptors stem from an elderly man with acute or convalescent COVID-19.

This clone was detected only a few times. This chain uses TRBV7-2 with TRBJ1-1, with TRBD1 matching 8 bases. V shed 4 bases, J shed 4 bases, and the junction held 5 bases outside the gene matches. CDR3 length: 14 amino acids. CDR1 is SGHTA and CDR2 is FQGNSA in the germline V gene. The CDR3 bases are TGTGCCAGCAGCTACGACAGGGGCACCACTGAAGCTTTCTTT. Its translation: CASSYDRGTTEAFF.

V is TRBV6-5 and J is TRBJ1-1; no reliable D call. This CDR3 has 13 residues. Germline CDR1 reads MNHEY; CDR2 reads SVGAGI. V gave up 1 base and J gave up 1 base, with 4 bases separating them. The CDR3 nucleotides are TGTGCCAGCAGTTACTACGGGAACACTGAAGCTTTCTTT. It specifies CASSYYGNTEAFF.

The J gene is TRBJ2-7, the V gene TRBV3-1 (or the pseudogene TRBV3-2), with 9 bases that match TRBD2. Unmatched junction bases numbered 8, after V lost 1 base and J lost 7 bases. The CDR3 is made up of 15 amino acids. Germline V CDR1 and CDR2: LGHDT, YNNKEL (reference sequence). The DNA of the CDR3 is TGTGCCAGCAGCCAAGGGCCTAGCGGGGCCTCGGAGCAGTACTTC. The encoded protein is CASSQGPSGASEQYF.

Remarks on this clone: An end of the junction does not agree with germline; a read error may underlie this. This chain joins TRBV6-1 and TRBJ2-7; 14 bases are shared with TRBD2. CDR1 MNHNS and CDR2 SASEGT come from the germline V gene. CDR3 length equals 18 residues. The CDR3 region has the DNA TGTGCCAGCAGTGGAACCGGGACTAGCGGGAGAAGCTCCTACGAGCGGTACTTC. Translating gives CASSGTGTSGRSSYERYF.

The V gene is TRBV4-1, the J gene TRBJ1-6; 8 bases agree with TRBD1. The CDR3 has 15 amino acids. V trimming: 1 base; J trimming: 10 bases; junction bases outside the gene matches: 6. From germline, CDR1 is MGHRA and CDR2 YSYEKL. CDR3 protein: CASSQATGTGSPLHF. CDR3 DNA sequence: TGCGCCAGCAGCCAAGCCACAGGGACAGGATCACCCCTCCACTTT.

The rearrangement links TRBV28 to TRBJ1-6; D is possibly TRBD1 (5 bases). Germline V gives CDR1 MDHEN, CDR2 SYDVKM. V lost 6 bases, J lost 0 bases, and 12 bases lay in between. CDR3 length: 16 residues. As DNA, the CDR3 is TGTGCCAGCAGCACTCCGGACAACTCCTATAATTCACCCCTCCACTTT. This sequence encodes CASSTPDNSYNSPLHF.

This clone appeared a single time. CDR3 loop: CASSPWTGAGFTGELFF. The CDR3 coding sequence is TGTGCCAGCAGCCCCTGGACAGGGGCAGGATTCACCGGGGAGCTGTTTTTT. V is TRBV7-9 and J is TRBJ2-2, with 9 positions matching TRBD1. With 5 bases clipped from V and 4 bases from J, the junction kept 11 bases outside the gene matches. This CDR3 contains 17 residues. Germline V gene sequence: CDR1 SEHNR, CDR2 FQNEAQ (reference sequence).

Regarding this clone: The same CDR3 is also encoded by other DNA sequences in this sample. The rearrangement joins TRBV5-1 to TRBJ2-5; 9 nucleotides agree with TRBD1. Germline trimming cut 2 bases from V and 5 bases from J; bases unmatched to any gene: 4. CDR1 and CDR2 from the germline V gene are SGHRS and YFSETQ. This CDR3 contains 14 residues. DNA for the CDR3: TGCGCCAGCAGCTTAGGACAGGGGAGGGAGACCCAGTACTTC. Protein sequence: CASSLGQGRETQYF.

This clone was seen more than once but under ten times. The CDR3 sequence: CASSLGVLGGRSHEQYF. As DNA, the CDR3 is TGTGCCAGCAGCTTAGGCGTTTTGGGCGGGAGGTCCCACGAGCAGTACTTC. The chain employs TRBV7-9 and TRBJ2-7; 8 positions match TRBD2. V was pared by 1 base and J by 5 bases, with 13 bases of the junction left unmatched. The germline gives CDR1 SEHNR, CDR2 FQNEAQ (reference sequence). The CDR3 consists of 17 residues.

The CDR3 reads CASSQQTGAQYF. The CDR3 DNA follows: TGTGCCAGCAGCCAACAAACAGGGGCTCAGTACTTC. The chain carries TRBV3-1 (or the pseudogene TRBV3-2) and TRBJ2-5, with TRBD1 identical over 7 bases. From germline, CDR1 is LGHDT and CDR2 YNNKEL (reference sequence). Losses at the gene ends were 2 bases for V and 11 bases for J; bases not matched to a gene: 5. The CDR3 runs to 12 residues.

V is TRBV27 and J is TRBJ2-5; D not resolved. From germline, CDR1 is MNHEY and CDR2 SMNVEV (reference sequence). There are 15 residues in the CDR3. V was cut by 5 bases and J by 1 base, with 14 bases left in between. CDR3 amino acids: CASSRAESPQETQYF. CDR3 in DNA: TGTGCCAGCAGTCGCGCGGAGAGTCCCCAAGAGACCCAGTACTTC.

The chain recombines TRBV5-1 with TRBJ2-1; TRBD1 matches 7 bases. After removal of 0 bases from V and 2 bases from J, the junction contained 2 bases not matched to a gene. The CDR3 spans 15 residues. In germline, CDR1 is SGHRS, CDR2 YFSETQ. The CDR3 region has the DNA TGCGCCAGCAGCTTGGAGGGGGCCCCCTACAATGAGCAGTTCTTC. It yields the protein CASSLEGAPYNEQFF.

The rearrangement joins TRBV19 to TRBJ2-2; D may be TRBD1 (6 bases). The CDR3 has 13 residues. V was trimmed by 7 bases and J by 7 bases, leaving 13 bases between them. Looked up from germline, CDR1 is LNHDA and CDR2 is SQIVND (reference sequence). The CDR3 nucleotides read TGTGCCAGTACCAGTACAGGGATCGGGGAGCTGTTTTTT. Protein sequence: CASTSTGIGELFF.

The rearrangement joins TRBV9 to TRBJ1-3, with D possibly being TRBD1 (5 bases). The CDR3 has 18 residues. Germline V gene data show CDR1 as SGDLS and CDR2 as YYNGEE. Trimming shortened V by 0 bases and J by 3 bases, and 19 bases separated the two germline ends. CDR3 sequence reads: CASSVEGVGIQGGNTIYF. The CDR3, as DNA: TGTGCCAGCAGCGTAGAAGGTGTTGGCATTCAGGGTGGAAACACCATATATTTT. Supplemented by reference TRBV9 and TRBJ1-3, the full variable domain reads DSGVTQTPKHLITATGQRVTLRCSPRSGDLSVYWYQQSLDQGLQFLIQYYNGEERAKGNILERFSAQQFPDLHSELNLSSLELGDSALYFCASSVEGVGIQGGNTIYFGEGSWLTVV.

This clone was found once. This chain links TRBV28 with TRBJ1-5, with D uncertain. The CDR3 consists of 15 residues. The germline V gene has CDR1 MDHEN and CDR2 SYDVKM. The V end lost 6 bases, the J end lost 5 bases, and 17 bases lay between the germline ends. The CDR3 here is CASSPRTPQHQPQHF. CDR3 DNA sequence: TGTGCCAGCAGCCCGCGGACTCCTCAGCATCAGCCCCAGCATTTT.

This chain joins TRBV2 and TRBJ2-7; 11 bases fit TRBD2. The CDR3 has 14 amino acids. Germline V gene data show CDR1 as SNHLY and CDR2 as FYNNEI. V lost 6 bases, J lost 0 bases, and 1 base stayed unmatched. Here the CDR3 reads CASRGTSGSYEQYF. The CDR3 region has the DNA TGTGCCAGCAGGGGGACTAGCGGCTCCTACGAGCAGTACTTC.

V gene TRBV11-2 combines with J gene TRBJ1-4; the match to TRBD1 covers 8 bases. The CDR3 runs 15 residues. CDR1 is SGHAT, CDR2 FQNNGV, per germline. Losses at the gene ends were 7 bases for V and 7 bases for J; bases not matched to a gene: 11. The CDR3 region is CASTYTQGAVEKLFF. CDR3 coding DNA: TGTGCCAGCACCTATACGCAGGGGGCCGTTGAAAAACTGTTTTTT.

J is TRBJ2-7 and V is TRBV6-6, with 14 bases lining up with TRBD2. V was pared by 6 bases and J by 5 bases, with 6 bases of the junction left unmatched. Per germline, CDR1 MNHNY and CDR2 SVGAGI (reference sequence). CDR3 length: 15 amino acids. The CDR3 reads CASSEGLAGVNEQYF. As DNA, the CDR3 is TGTGCCAGCAGCGAGGGACTAGCGGGAGTGAACGAGCAGTACTTC.

The rearrangement uses TRBV11-2 and TRBJ2-1; TRBD2 aligns across 9 bases. The CDR3 runs 15 residues. Germline CDR1 and CDR2: SGHAT and FQNNGV. V was pared by 6 bases and J by 8 bases, with 11 bases of the junction left unmatched. CDR3 loop: CASRKMGLAGDEQFF. The DNA for the CDR3 is TGTGCCAGCAGGAAAATGGGACTAGCTGGGGATGAGCAGTTCTTC.

This chain uses TRBV19 with TRBJ2-1; 12 bases are shared with TRBD2. The germline V gene has CDR1 LNHDA and CDR2 SQIVND (reference sequence). This CDR3 comprises 16 residues. Trimming took 9 bases from V and 2 from J; bases not matched to a gene: 8. In DNA, the CDR3 is TGTGCCAGCCAAGGACTAGCGGGAAATCCCTACAATGAGCAGTTCTTC. Residues: CASQGLAGNPYNEQFF.

V and J are TRBV6-2 or TRBV6-3 and TRBJ1-4, with D perhaps TRBD1 (6 bases). The CDR3 consists of 14 residues. V lost 2 bases, J lost 4 bases, and 8 bases lay in between. CDR1 MNHEY and CDR2 SVGEGT come from the germline V gene. The CDR3 DNA follows: TGTGCCAGCAGTTACGACAGGTATAATGAAAAACTGTTTTTT. Protein sequence: CASSYDRYNEKLFF.

The rearrangement links TRBV5-1 to TRBJ1-1, with a weak D call TRBD1 (6 bases). V was shortened by 0 bases and J by 5 bases, with 8 bases between the two germline ends. Germline V CDR1 and CDR2: SGHRS, YFSETQ. The CDR3 extends over 13 amino acids. In nucleotides, the CDR3 is TGCGCCAGCAGCTTGGAGGGGGAGACTGAAGCTTTCTTT. As protein: CASSLEGETEAFF.

The chain combines TRBV5-4 with TRBJ2-1; 11 nucleotides agree with TRBD2. This CDR3 is 17 amino acids long. Trimming took 4 bases from V and 5 from J; bases not matched to a gene: 11. The germline gives CDR1 SGHNT, CDR2 YYREEE (reference sequence). The CDR3 sequence is CASSPAPTSGNNNEQFF. The CDR3 DNA sequence: TGTGCCAGCAGCCCCGCACCGACTAGCGGGAATAACAATGAGCAGTTCTTC.

V usage is TRBV10-3 and J usage is TRBJ1-6; TRBD1 matches 8 bases. The germline gives CDR1 ENHRY, CDR2 SYGVKD. V lost 6 bases and J lost 10; bases outside the gene matches: 8. There are 14 residues in the CDR3. CDR3 bases: TGTGCCATCAGGGACAGGGCAAAGGAATCACCCCTCCACTTT. Residues: CAIRDRAKESPLHF.

V is TRBV11-3 and J is TRBJ1-2, with D uncertain. The CDR3 extends over 18 amino acids. Trimming stripped 5 bases from V and 3 bases from J, with 25 bases between. Germline lookup yields CDR1 SGHNT and CDR2 YENEEA. The CDR3 DNA reads as TGTGCCAGCAGCCCTTCCATTTGGCACGGGGATTTTGACTATGGCTACACCTTC. It translates to CASSPSIWHGDFDYGYTF. The complete variable domain, with remaining parts taken from reference TRBV11-3 and TRBJ1-2, reads EAGVVQSPRYKIIEKKQPVAFWCNPISGHNTLYWYLQNLGQGPELLIRYENEEAVDDSQLPKDRFSAERLKGVDSTLKIQPAELGDSAVYLCASSPSIWHGDFDYGYTFGSGTRLTVV.

V usage is TRBV7-9 and J usage is TRBJ1-2, with 7 bases aligning to TRBD1. The CDR3 spans 17 residues. Germline V CDR1 and CDR2: SEHNR, FQNEAQ (reference sequence). The V gene end was trimmed by 3 bases and the J gene end by 5 bases; junction bases not matched to a gene: 15. CDR3 sequence: CASSLETPGQMLYGYTF. The CDR3 nucleotides are TGTGCCAGCAGCTTGGAGACGCCGGGACAGATGCTTTATGGCTACACCTTC. Filled out from reference TRBV7-9 and TRBJ1-2, the complete variable domain reads DTGVSQNPRHKITKRGQNVTFRCDPISEHNRLYWYRQTLGQGPEFLTYFQNEAQLEKSRLLSDRFSAERPKGSFSTLEIQRTEQGDSAMYLCASSLETPGQMLYGYTFGSGTRLTVV.

The chain joins TRBV7-2 to TRBJ2-5; D gene unclear. The CDR3 runs 11 residues. Germline V gene data show CDR1 as SGHTA and CDR2 as FQGNSA. Trimming removed 5 bases at V and 3 bases at J, with 4 bases between. This chain's CDR3 is CASSPKETQYF. The CDR3 DNA sequence: TGTGCCAGCAGCCCTAAAGAGACCCAGTACTTC.

This clone was detected a few times. The rearrangement links TRBV7-9 to TRBJ2-1; 16 nucleotides line up with TRBD2. J gave up 5 bases and V 4 bases, and 2 bases lay outside the gene matches. Looked up from germline, CDR1 is SEHNR and CDR2 is FQNEAQ (reference sequence). This CDR3 is 16 amino acids long. CDR3 in DNA: TGTGCCAGCAGCTCCGGGACTAGCGGGGGGGACAATGAGCAGTTCTTC. Protein product: CASSSGTSGGDNEQFF.

The V gene is TRBV20-1, the J gene TRBJ2-7, with 8 bases fitting TRBD2. Germline V gene lookup returns CDR1 DFQATT and CDR2 SNEGSKA (reference sequence). The CDR3 runs to 16 residues. J gave up 0 bases and V 3 bases, and 10 bases lay outside the gene matches. DNA of the CDR3: TGCAGTGCTAGTCCTCCCCTGGGGACTAGCTCCTACGAGCAGTACTTC. Its protein is CSASPPLGTSSYEQYF.